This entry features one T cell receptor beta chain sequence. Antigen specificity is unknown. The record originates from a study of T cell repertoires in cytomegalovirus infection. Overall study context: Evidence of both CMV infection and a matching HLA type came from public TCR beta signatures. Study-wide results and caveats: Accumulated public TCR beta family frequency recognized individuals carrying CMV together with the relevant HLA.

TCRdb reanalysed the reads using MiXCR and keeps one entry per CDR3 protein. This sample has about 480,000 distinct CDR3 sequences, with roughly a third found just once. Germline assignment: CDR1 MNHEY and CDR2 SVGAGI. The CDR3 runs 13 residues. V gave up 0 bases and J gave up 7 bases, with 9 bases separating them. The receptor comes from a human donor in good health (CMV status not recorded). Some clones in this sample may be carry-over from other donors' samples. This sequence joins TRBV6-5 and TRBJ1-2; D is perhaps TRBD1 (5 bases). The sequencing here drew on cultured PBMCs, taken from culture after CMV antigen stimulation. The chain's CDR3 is CASSYSRGGGYTF. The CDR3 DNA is TGTGCCAGCAGTTACTCACGTGGGGGTGGCTACACCTTC.